Listed here are 20 T cell receptor beta chains from one sample, sequenced in a study of response to subunit inactivated influenza vaccine. TCRdb ran MiXCR on the RT-PCR reads and lists one entry per CDR3 protein. The repertoire includes approximately 680,000 distinct CDR3 sequences, 15% to 19% of them detected once, and 11% sits in the top ten. The sample in question was PBMCs from blood, obtained approximately 13 days after vaccination. The receptors shown here come from a man between 50 and 59 years old who received an inactivated influenza vaccine.

This clonotype appeared many times. The junction shows a germline mismatch at one end, possibly a read error. The V call is TRBV28, the J call TRBJ2-7; a weak D match, TRBD2 (6 bases). Looked up from germline, CDR1 is MDHEN and CDR2 is SYDVKM. The CDR3 extends over 14 amino acids. Written as DNA, the CDR3 is TGCGCCAGCAGCTTTTACGGGGGCTCCTACGAGCAGTACTTC. It encodes CASSFYGGSYEQYF.

In this sample, this clonotype turned up a few times. V gene TRBV11-2 combines with J gene TRBJ2-1; 8 nucleotides align to TRBD1. V lost 4 bases to trimming and J lost 4 bases; unmatched junction nucleotides: 6. The CDR3 contains 15 residues. Per the germline V gene, CDR1 is SGHAT and CDR2 is FQNNGV. CDR3 coding DNA: TGTGCCAGCAGCTCCCGAGGACAGGGATACAATGAGCAGTTCTTC. Amino acid sequence: CASSSRGQGYNEQFF.

This clonotype came up a few times. The chain uses TRBV11-2 and TRBJ2-1; TRBD1 or TRBD2 may be the D gene (6 bases each). CDR3 size: 18 residues. Trimming took 1 base from V and 11 from J, leaving 27 bases between them. Germline V lookup: CDR1 SGHAT, CDR2 FQNNGV. The chain's CDR3 is CASSLGGALPGPWLKQFF. CDR3 coding DNA: TGTGCCAGCAGCTTAGGGGGGGCTCTTCCGGGTCCGTGGTTGAAGCAGTTCTTC.

This clonotype was counted once. This rearrangement joins TRBV5-6 to TRBJ2-1; D is perhaps TRBD1 (5 bases). The V end was cut by 1 base, the J end by 12 bases, with 20 bases between. The CDR3 loop spans 15 amino acids. Looked up from germline, CDR1 is SGHDT and CDR2 is YYEEEE. This CDR3 reads CASSLYGSREIRQFF. The DNA for the CDR3 is TGTGCCAGCAGCTTGTATGGTTCCAGGGAAATACGGCAGTTCTTC.

The chain combines TRBV7-2 with TRBJ2-1; D may be TRBD1 or TRBD2 (5 bases each). Germline-derived CDR1 and CDR2 are SGHTA and FQGNSA. Trimming left V 5 bases short and J 2 bases short, with 13 bases between. CDR3 size: 15 residues. This CDR3 is CASSTRGLTYNEQFF. The CDR3 nucleotides are TGTGCCAGCAGCACTAGGGGCCTGACCTACAATGAGCAGTTCTTC.

There are a few counts of this clonotype. This chain uses TRBV6-5 with TRBJ2-5; D may correspond to TRBD1 or TRBD2 (5 bases each). The CDR3 runs to 14 residues. CDR1 and CDR2 from the germline V gene are MNHEY and SVGAGI. V was pared by 3 bases and J by 1 base, with 9 bases between. The DNA for the CDR3 is TGTGCCAGCAGTTATAATGGGGGCCAAGAGACCCAGTACTTC. It encodes CASSYNGGQETQYF.

This clonotype was seen more than once but under ten times. The chain uses TRBV12-3 or TRBV12-4 and TRBJ2-7, with D perhaps given as TRBD1 or TRBD2 (5 bases each). There are 16 residues in the CDR3. The V end was cut by 0 bases, the J end by 6 bases, with 18 bases between. The CDR3 region has the DNA TGTGCCAGCAGTTTAGCCTCGGGCCTGGGGGTAGTCGAGCAGTACTTC. Its protein is CASSLASGLGVVEQYF.

The chain recombines TRBV7-9 with TRBJ1-3, with unresolved D. Germline V lookup: CDR1 SEHNR, CDR2 FQNEAQ (reference sequence). The CDR3 length is 15 residues. The V end was cut by 3 bases, the J end by 0 bases, with 9 bases between. The CDR3 nucleotides read TGTGCCAGCAGCTTCGGGCCCTTCTCTGGAAACACCATATATTTT. Encoded protein: CASSFGPFSGNTIYF.

The chain recombines TRBV20-1 with TRBJ2-7; 8 bases match TRBD1. The CDR3 contains 14 residues. Germline assignment: CDR1 DFQATT and CDR2 SNEGSKA (reference sequence). The J segment lost 5 bases and the V segment lost 0 bases, leaving 6 bases of the junction unmatched. CDR3: CSARDWTGLNEQYF. CDR3 nucleotide sequence: TGCAGTGCTAGAGATTGGACAGGGCTGAACGAGCAGTACTTC.

The chain joins TRBV5-4 to TRBJ1-1; a weak D match, TRBD1 (6 bases). Germline values: CDR1 SGHNT, CDR2 YYREEE (reference sequence). The CDR3 has 15 residues. The V gene lost 4 bases and the J gene lost 4 bases, with 17 bases spanning the gap. Written as DNA, the CDR3 is TGTGCCAGCAGCGCGGTTGGGGGCCTAGTCACTGAAGCTTTCTTT. As protein: CASSAVGGLVTEAFF. Full variable domain (rest looked up from reference TRBV5-4 and TRBJ1-1): ETGVTQSPTHLIKTRGQQVTLRCSSQSGHNTVSWYQQALGQGPQFIFQYYREEENGRGNFPPRFSGLQFPNYSSELNVNALELDDSALYLCASSAVGGLVTEAFFGQGTRLTVV.

This sequence joins TRBV5-1 and TRBJ2-3; 7 nucleotides align to TRBD1. CDR1 is SGHRS, CDR2 YFSETQ, per germline. Trimming at V came to 1 base and at J to 4 bases, leaving 6 bases not matched to a gene. The CDR3 is 15 amino acids. CDR3 sequence (DNA): TGCGCCAGCAGCTTGACAGGGGAATATGCAGATACGCAGTATTTT. The encoded protein is CASSLTGEYADTQYF.

This clonotype has only a few counts. The chain is built from TRBV11-2 and TRBJ2-1; D is undetermined. The ends were cut back, 6 bases at V and 9 bases at J, with 21 bases in the middle. This CDR3 has 15 residues. From germline, CDR1 is SGHAT and CDR2 FQNNGV. Written as DNA, the CDR3 is TGTGCCAGCAGAGCTAGACTCGTAGGATTGCCTGAGCAGTTCTTC. Translated: CASRARLVGLPEQFF.

This clonotype was counted at least ten times. The chain recombines TRBV20-1 with TRBJ2-3; 14 bases fit TRBD2. The V and J ends lost 5 bases and 3 bases, in that order; junction bases with no gene match: 1. CDR3 length: 14 amino acids. In germline, CDR1 is DFQATT, CDR2 SNEGSKA (reference sequence). The CDR3 DNA reads TGCAGTGCTCGACTAGCGGGAGGGACAGATACGCAGTATTTT. It specifies CSARLAGGTDTQYF.

The rearrangement joins TRBV10-3 to TRBJ2-7; 10 bases map to TRBD1. Germline CDR1 is ENHRY and CDR2 is SYGVKD. This CDR3 spans 14 amino acids. V trimming: 6 bases; J trimming: 2 bases; junction bases outside the gene matches: 4. CDR3 sequence: CAIRGGTGAYEQYF. The DNA of the CDR3 is TGTGCCATCAGGGGCGGGACAGGGGCCTACGAGCAGTACTTC.

The rearrangement links TRBV18 to TRBJ2-1; no definite D call. Germline V lookup: CDR1 KGHSH, CDR2 LQKENI. Trimming removed 2 bases from V and 0 bases from J, with 8 bases in between. This CDR3 has 15 amino acids. The CDR3 DNA follows: TGTGCCAGCTCACCAAGCCAGCACTCCTACAATGAGCAGTTCTTC. Protein product: CASSPSQHSYNEQFF.

The chain has TRBV19 and TRBJ1-5; TRBD1 is a possible D gene (6 bases). This CDR3 is 17 amino acids long. Trimming removed 2 bases from V and 0 bases from J, with 14 bases in between. Germline CDR1 reads LNHDA; CDR2 reads SQIVND (reference sequence). CDR3 nucleotide sequence: TGTGCCAGTAGTATACCTGACAGGTTCCCTAGCAATCAGCCCCAGCATTTT. It encodes CASSIPDRFPSNQPQHF.

J is TRBJ2-1 and V is TRBV11-1; 10 bases are a match to TRBD1. CDR1 is SGHAT, CDR2 FQDESV, per germline (reference sequence). The CDR3 extends over 19 amino acids. J gave up 5 bases and V 5 bases, and 18 bases lay outside the gene matches. Written as DNA, the CDR3 is TGTGCCAGCAGCGACAACTTCCCCGGGACAGGGGCCCCCCACAATGAGCAGTTCTTC. The encoded protein is CASSDNFPGTGAPHNEQFF.

The chain joins TRBV20-1 to TRBJ2-5, with 8 positions matching TRBD2. The CDR3 has 14 residues. With 1 base clipped from V and 4 bases from J, the junction kept 5 bases outside the gene matches. The germline V gene has CDR1 DFQATT and CDR2 SNEGSKA (reference sequence). The CDR3 spells CSARVPAGGETQYF. CDR3 DNA: TGCAGTGCTAGAGTTCCTGCGGGAGGAGAGACCCAGTACTTC.

The V gene is TRBV20-1, the J gene TRBJ2-7, with 8 bases matching TRBD2. In germline, CDR1 is DFQATT, CDR2 SNEGSKA (reference sequence). The CDR3 sequence is 15 residues long. V lost 2 bases and J lost 6; bases outside the gene matches: 12. CDR3 coding DNA: TGCAGTGCTAGACTATTACCAGCGGGAGTAGCCGAGCAGTACTTC. It translates to CSARLLPAGVAEQYF.

Here the CDR3 reads CSASPGTGAPEAFF. CDR3 DNA sequence: TGCAGTGCTAGCCCGGGGACAGGGGCACCTGAAGCTTTCTTT. The rearrangement links TRBV20-1 to TRBJ1-1, with TRBD1 matching over 10 bases. The CDR3 length is 14 residues. CDR1 DFQATT and CDR2 SNEGSKA come from the germline V gene (reference sequence). The ends lost 3 bases at V and 6 bases at J; junction bases unmatched: 7.